This TCR beta chain is drawn from a study of T cell repertoires in cytomegalovirus infection. One entry per CDR3 protein, called by TCRdb with MiXCR from the reads. The table has fewer than 250,000 distinct CDR3 sequences, 12% seen once. With 6 bases clipped from V and 7 bases from J, the junction kept 4 bases outside the gene matches. Germline CDR1 is MDHEN and CDR2 is SYDVKM. This CDR3 has 13 amino acids. This clonotype was observed at least ten times. The sequencing input was PBMCs. The gene calls are TRBV28 and TRBJ2-4, with 9 bases identical to TRBD1. The receptor comes from a human donor in good health (CMV status not recorded). Some clones in this sample may be carry-over from other donors' samples. The CDR3 nucleotides read TGTGCCAGCAGAGAGACAGGGGGGAACATTCAGTACTTC. Amino acid sequence: CASRETGGNIQYF.